Only one count was recorded for the clone carrying this TCR beta chain. This sample was included in a study of blood T cell repertoires in COVID-19. About the study: Italy, Spain and the United States were the sources of the convalescent and acute COVID-19 samples. Sources were T cells, B-cell-depleted T cells, or PBMCs; the material itself was cDNA or gDNA.

As originally analysed: Reference gene primer amplification gave nucleated cell count estimates. Here immunoSEQ multiplex PCR was the method, and the copy in TCRdb shows in-frame clones only, minus some. The DNA was the basis for D and trimming; V, J and clone size are from that table. In the table there are roughly 130,000 clones, 80% to 85% of which are singletons. V gave up 0 bases and J gave up 4 bases, with 10 bases separating them. CDR1 SGHDN and CDR2 FVKESK come from the germline V gene. The CDR3 spans 15 residues. This rearrangement joins TRBV14 to TRBJ1-3; no definite D call. This TCR came from a woman under 40 who had recovered from COVID-19. The sequenced material came from peripheral blood. CDR3 region: CASSQDRWSGNTIYF. CDR3 sequence (DNA): TGTGCCAGCAGCCAAGATAGATGGAGCGGAAACACCATATATTTT.